A selection of T cell receptor beta chains follows, all from one sample in a study of OX40 agonist ivuxolimab in advanced cancers. Only in-frame clones appear in the TCRdb table, and some are missing; sequencing was by immunoSEQ multiplex PCR. Of fewer than 75,000 clones listed, 80% to 90% are singletons. Sequences were derived from CD4+ or CD8+ T cells sorted from blood, sampled in a trial of the OX40 agonist ivuxolimab. The receptors were gathered from an adult with an advanced solid tumor such as melanoma, head and neck, liver or kidney cancer. The CDR3 runs from the conserved cysteine through the conserved F or W. The D gene is left open where the match is weak.

CASSPLGVSYEQYF	TRBV7-2	TRBJ2-7	-
CASSLNFYEQFF	TRBV28	TRBJ2-1	-
CASSLARTSAGELFF	TRBV7-9	TRBJ2-2	TRBD2
CASRESGVGETQYF	TRBV28	TRBJ2-5	-
CASSGWREGTQYF	TRBV7-2	TRBJ2-3	TRBD2
CASRGNREQYF	TRBV6-6	TRBJ2-7	-
CASSPRRQGPSGNTIYF	TRBV7-9	TRBJ1-3	TRBD1
CASSALLAGGTDTQYF	TRBV25-1	TRBJ2-3	TRBD2
CASSLPASNEQFF	TRBV28	TRBJ2-1	-
CASSPQGAVEQYF	TRBV18	TRBJ2-7	TRBD1
CASSLFGGADTQYF	TRBV7-2	TRBJ2-3	-
CASSATGTPTDTQYF	TRBV7-6	TRBJ2-3	-
CASSPEGGRGPQYF	TRBV7-9	TRBJ2-5	-
CASSTRDRGPGSYTF	TRBV6-6	TRBJ1-2	TRBD1
CASSSGLAGDNEQFF	TRBV5-1	TRBJ2-1	TRBD2